One sample yielded the 17 T cell receptor beta chains listed below, sequenced in a study of blood T cell repertoires in COVID-19. Libraries were prepared by immunoSEQ multiplex PCR; TCRdb keeps only in-frame clonotypes and omits some of them. Among 310,000 or so clones, about 85% were seen once, and the ten largest hold approximately 5%. The sample was PBMCs or T cells enriched from blood (not recorded which). The origin of the receptors is a woman in her twenties or thirties who had recovered from COVID-19.

As concerns this clone: One junction end does not reproduce the germline sequence, and a read error may be involved. V is TRBV29-1 and J is TRBJ1-1; 10 bases match TRBD1. Looked up from germline, CDR1 is SQVTM and CDR2 is ANQGSEA. The CDR3 loop spans 14 amino acids. The DNA of the CDR3 is TGCAGCGTTAAAGACAGGGGGCGAGGCACTGAAGCTTTCTTT. Its translation: CSVKDRGRGTEAFF.

This clone occurred once. The V call is TRBV4-1, the J call TRBJ1-2; 8 bases match TRBD1. The CDR3 is 16 residues long. Trimming removed 5 bases from V and 2 bases from J; junction bases left unmatched: 10. Germline lookup yields CDR1 MGHRA and CDR2 YSYEKL. In DNA, the CDR3 is TGCGCCAGCAGCGCCAGGACAGGGATGGAAAACTATGGCTACACCTTC. Protein sequence: CASSARTGMENYGYTF.

This chain links TRBV2 with TRBJ1-1; D uncertain. Trimming took 3 bases from V and 6 from J, leaving 5 bases between them. This CDR3 contains 11 residues. Germline CDR1 reads SNHLY; CDR2 reads FYNNEI. The CDR3 here is CASSESAEAFF. CDR3 bases: TGTGCCAGCAGTGAGAGCGCTGAAGCTTTCTTT.

The chain is built from TRBV20-1 and TRBJ1-5; a weak D match, TRBD1 (5 bases). This CDR3 contains 16 residues. From germline, CDR1 is DFQATT and CDR2 SNEGSKA (reference sequence). V was pared by 3 bases and J by 0 bases, with 15 bases between. In DNA form, the CDR3 reads TGCAGTGCTAGTAGTCAGGGCCACTATAGCAATCAGCCCCAGCATTTT. Amino acid sequence: CSASSQGHYSNQPQHF.

The chain joins TRBV4-3 to TRBJ2-3; 8 bases are shared with TRBD2. V dropped 3 bases and J dropped 2; count of bases not matched to a gene: 10. From germline, CDR1 is LGHNA and CDR2 YSLEER. The CDR3 is 17 residues long. DNA of the CDR3: TGCGCCAGCAGCCACCCGAGTGGCGGGGGGACCACAGATACGCAGTATTTT. Translating it yields CASSHPSGGGTTDTQYF.

This chain links TRBV19 with TRBJ1-1; TRBD1 matches at 8 bases. Looked up from germline, CDR1 is LNHDA and CDR2 is SQIVND (reference sequence). Losses at the gene ends were 6 bases for V and 4 bases for J; bases not matched to a gene: 4. CDR3 size: 13 residues. The CDR3 DNA follows: TGTGCCAGTAGCCGACAGGGGTTCACTGAAGCTTTCTTT. This gives the protein CASSRQGFTEAFF.

The CDR3 loop reads CASSKKGHLNTEAFF. CDR3 nucleotide sequence: TGTGCCAGCAGCAAAAAGGGACATCTGAACACTGAAGCTTTCTTT. This rearrangement joins TRBV5-6 to TRBJ1-1; D may be TRBD1 (6 bases). The germline V and J ends were trimmed by 4 bases and 0 bases, with 13 bases remaining between them. Germline loops: CDR1 SGHDT, CDR2 YYEEEE. The length of the CDR3 is 15 residues.

The rearrangement joins TRBV3-1 (or the pseudogene TRBV3-2) to TRBJ1-2; no clear D. Germline CDR1 is LGHDT and CDR2 is YNNKEL (reference sequence). The CDR3 is 13 amino acids. The V gene lost 0 bases and the J gene lost 7 bases, with 9 bases spanning the gap. CDR3: CASSQDPASGYTF. DNA for the CDR3: TGTGCCAGCAGCCAAGATCCGGCTAGTGGCTACACCTTC.

This clone was counted a single time. The J gene is TRBJ1-6, the V gene TRBV2; 7 bases map to TRBD1. The V gene's germline CDR1 is SNHLY and CDR2 FYNNEI. V lost 5 bases, J lost 0 bases, and 4 bases stayed unmatched. The CDR3 is 16 residues long. Here the CDR3 DNA reads TGTGCCAGCAGTCCGACAGGGAGCTCCTATAATTCACCCCTCCACTTT. As protein: CASSPTGSSYNSPLHF.

This chain joins TRBV6-5 and TRBJ2-5; 7 bases fit TRBD1. With 6 bases clipped from V and 6 bases from J, the junction kept 4 bases outside the gene matches. CDR1 and CDR2 (germline): MNHEY, SVGAGI. This CDR3 region has 12 residues. For the CDR3, the DNA is TGTGCCAGCAGGACAGGGTCCAAGACCCAGTACTTC. Amino acids: CASRTGSKTQYF.

The chain uses TRBV6-5 and TRBJ2-2, with 9 bases identical to TRBD1. This CDR3 comprises 16 residues. The germline gives CDR1 MNHEY, CDR2 SVGAGI. With V trimmed by 0 bases and J by 5 bases, 4 bases remained unmatched. CDR3 coding DNA: TGTGCCAGCAGTTACTCCTGGACAGGGGTAACCGGGGAGCTGTTTTTT. Amino acids: CASSYSWTGVTGELFF.

The sample holds one count of this clone. This chain uses TRBV6-1 with TRBJ2-7; 8 bases line up with TRBD2. This CDR3 is built from 14 residues. Germline CDR1 and CDR2: MNHNS and SASEGT. J gave up 4 bases and V 5 bases, and 7 bases lay outside the gene matches. CDR3 protein: CASSNTRGGYEQYF. DNA for the CDR3: TGTGCCAGCAGTAATACCCGGGGGGGTTACGAGCAGTACTTC.

J is TRBJ2-7 and V is TRBV2, with 11 nucleotides matching TRBD1. The length of the CDR3 is 15 residues. V lost 2 bases, J lost 3 bases, and 3 bases stayed unmatched. In germline, CDR1 is SNHLY, CDR2 FYNNEI. The CDR3 region has the DNA TGTGCCAGCAGTGAAATGGGGACAGGGGGCTACGAGCAGTACTTC. Its translation is CASSEMGTGGYEQYF.

The chain has TRBV7-8 and TRBJ2-1; TRBD1 matches 9 bases. The CDR3 spans 16 residues. V dropped 3 bases and J dropped 7; count of bases not matched to a gene: 10. Germline CDR1 and CDR2: SGHVS and FQNEAQ. Written as DNA, the CDR3 is TGTGCCAGCAGCTTGACGGGACAGGGAATTATGAATGAGCAGTTCTTC. It yields the protein CASSLTGQGIMNEQFF.

The chain uses TRBV3-1 (or the pseudogene TRBV3-2) and TRBJ1-5; no reliable D call. The CDR3 extends over 13 amino acids. Germline loops: CDR1 LGHDT, CDR2 YNNKEL (reference sequence). V lost 1 base to trimming and J lost 7 bases, with 8 bases between them. CDR3 sequence (DNA): TGTGCCAGCAGCCAAGCACAGAACCAGCCCCAGCATTTT. It codes for CASSQAQNQPQHF.

V gene TRBV10-2 combines with J gene TRBJ2-7, with 7 bases identical to TRBD1. Germline V gives CDR1 WSHSY, CDR2 SAAADI. The CDR3 totals 12 residues. Losses at the gene ends were 7 bases for V and 4 bases for J; bases not matched to a gene: 4. The CDR3 reads CASTGTAYEQYF. The CDR3 DNA reads TGCGCCAGCACGGGGACAGCGTACGAGCAGTACTTC.

The rearrangement links TRBV30 to TRBJ1-1, with 10 bases lining up with TRBD1. Germline lookup yields CDR1 GTSNPN and CDR2 SVGIG (reference sequence). The junction had 6 bases not matched to a gene; V was cut back by 4 bases and J by 1 base. The CDR3 contains 15 residues. The CDR3 here is CAWTPWDRGNTEAFF. CDR3 DNA: TGTGCCTGGACCCCATGGGACAGGGGGAACACTGAAGCTTTCTTT.